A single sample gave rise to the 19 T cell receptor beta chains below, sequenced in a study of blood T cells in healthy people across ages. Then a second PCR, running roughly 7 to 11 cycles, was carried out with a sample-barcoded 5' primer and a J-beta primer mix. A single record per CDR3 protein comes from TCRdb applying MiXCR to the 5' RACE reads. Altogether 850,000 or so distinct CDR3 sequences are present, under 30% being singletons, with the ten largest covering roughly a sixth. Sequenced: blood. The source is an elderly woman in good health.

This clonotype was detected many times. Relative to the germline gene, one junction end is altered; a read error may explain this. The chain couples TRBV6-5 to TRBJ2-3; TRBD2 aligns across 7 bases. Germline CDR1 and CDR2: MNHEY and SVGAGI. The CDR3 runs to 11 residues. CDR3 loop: CSSGNTDTQYF. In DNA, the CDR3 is TGCTCTAGCGGCAACACAGATACGCAGTATTTT.

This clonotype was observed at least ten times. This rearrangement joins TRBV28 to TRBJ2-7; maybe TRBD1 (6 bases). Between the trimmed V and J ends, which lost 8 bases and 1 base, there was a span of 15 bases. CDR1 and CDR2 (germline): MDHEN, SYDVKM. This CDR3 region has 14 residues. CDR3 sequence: CASRKIQGSYEQYF. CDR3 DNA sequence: TGTGCCAGCCGTAAAATCCAGGGGTCCTACGAGCAGTACTTC.

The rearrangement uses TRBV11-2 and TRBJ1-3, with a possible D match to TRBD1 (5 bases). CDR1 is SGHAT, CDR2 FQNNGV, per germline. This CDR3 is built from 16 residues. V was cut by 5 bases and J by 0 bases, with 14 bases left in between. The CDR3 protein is CASSQTDLISGNTIYF. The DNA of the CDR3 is TGTGCCAGCAGCCAGACAGACTTGATCTCTGGAAACACCATATATTTT.

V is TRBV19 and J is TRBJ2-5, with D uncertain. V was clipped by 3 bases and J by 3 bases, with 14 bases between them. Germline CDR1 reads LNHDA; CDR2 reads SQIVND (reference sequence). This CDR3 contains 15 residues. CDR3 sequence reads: CASSIGPRAEETQYF. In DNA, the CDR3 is TGTGCCAGTAGTATTGGGCCCCGGGCCGAAGAGACCCAGTACTTC.

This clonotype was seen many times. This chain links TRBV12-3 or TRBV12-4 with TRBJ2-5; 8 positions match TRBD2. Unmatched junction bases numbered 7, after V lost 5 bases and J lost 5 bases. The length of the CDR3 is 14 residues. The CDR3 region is CASSPERGRETQYF. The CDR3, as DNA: TGTGCCAGCAGTCCAGAGCGGGGGAGGGAGACCCAGTACTTC.

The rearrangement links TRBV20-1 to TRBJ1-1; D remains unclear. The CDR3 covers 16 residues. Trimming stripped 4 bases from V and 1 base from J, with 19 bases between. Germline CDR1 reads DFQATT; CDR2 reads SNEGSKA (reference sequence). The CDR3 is CSATPACGLGNTEAFF. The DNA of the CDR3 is TGCAGTGCTACCCCGGCGTGTGGGTTAGGGAACACTGAAGCTTTCTTT.

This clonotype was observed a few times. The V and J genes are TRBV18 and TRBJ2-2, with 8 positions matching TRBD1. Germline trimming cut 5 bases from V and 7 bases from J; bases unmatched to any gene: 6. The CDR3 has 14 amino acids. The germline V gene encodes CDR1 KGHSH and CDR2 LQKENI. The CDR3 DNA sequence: TGTGCCAGCTCAACCGGACAGGGACACGGGGAGCTGTTTTTT. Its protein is CASSTGQGHGELFF.

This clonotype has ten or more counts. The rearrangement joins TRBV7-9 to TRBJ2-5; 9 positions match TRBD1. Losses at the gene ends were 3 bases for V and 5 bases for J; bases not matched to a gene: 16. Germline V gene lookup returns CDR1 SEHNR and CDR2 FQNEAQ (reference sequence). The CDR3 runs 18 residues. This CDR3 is CASSLATNRDRARETQYF. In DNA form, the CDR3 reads TGTGCCAGCAGCTTGGCCACAAATCGGGACAGGGCCAGGGAGACCCAGTACTTC.

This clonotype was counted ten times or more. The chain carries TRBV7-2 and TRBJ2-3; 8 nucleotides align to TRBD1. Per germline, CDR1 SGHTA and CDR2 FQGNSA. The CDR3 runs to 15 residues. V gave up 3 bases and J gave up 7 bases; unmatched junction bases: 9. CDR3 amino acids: CASSFGQGTGNTQYF. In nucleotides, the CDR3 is TGTGCCAGCAGCTTCGGACAGGGAACGGGGAATACGCAGTATTTT.

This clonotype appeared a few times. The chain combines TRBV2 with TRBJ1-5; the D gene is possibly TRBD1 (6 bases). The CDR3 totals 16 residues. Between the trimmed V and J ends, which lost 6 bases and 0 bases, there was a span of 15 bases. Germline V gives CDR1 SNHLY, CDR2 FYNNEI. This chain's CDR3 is CASSEQGYPSNQPQHF. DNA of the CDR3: TGTGCCAGCAGCGAACAGGGATACCCTAGCAATCAGCCCCAGCATTTT.

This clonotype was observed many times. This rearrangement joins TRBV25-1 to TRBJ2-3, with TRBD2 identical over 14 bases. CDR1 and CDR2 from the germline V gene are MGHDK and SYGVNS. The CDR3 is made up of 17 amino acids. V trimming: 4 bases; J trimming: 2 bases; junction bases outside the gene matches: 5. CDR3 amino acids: CASSGGLAGAYTDTQYF. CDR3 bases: TGTGCCAGCAGTGGGGGACTAGCGGGGGCCTACACAGATACGCAGTATTTT.

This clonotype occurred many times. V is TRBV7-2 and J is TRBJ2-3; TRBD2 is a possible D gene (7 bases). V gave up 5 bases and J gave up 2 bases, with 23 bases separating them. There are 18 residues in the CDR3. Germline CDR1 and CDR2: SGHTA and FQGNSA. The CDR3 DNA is TGTGCCAGCAGCCAGAGGGCGTTTGGCGGGGGCTACACAGATACGCAGTATTTT. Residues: CASSQRAFGGGYTDTQYF.

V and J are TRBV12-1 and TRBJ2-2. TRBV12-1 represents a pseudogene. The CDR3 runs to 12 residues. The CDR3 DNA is TGTGCCAGCCTCGAGGTCACCGGGGAGCTGTTTTTT. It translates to CASLEVTGELFF.

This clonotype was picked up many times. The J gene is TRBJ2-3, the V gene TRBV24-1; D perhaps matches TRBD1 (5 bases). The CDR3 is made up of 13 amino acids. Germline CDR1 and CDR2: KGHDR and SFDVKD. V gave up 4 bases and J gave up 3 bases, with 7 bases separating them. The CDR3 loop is CATSEAGTDTQYF. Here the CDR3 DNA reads TGTGCCACCAGTGAGGCAGGGACAGATACGCAGTATTTT.

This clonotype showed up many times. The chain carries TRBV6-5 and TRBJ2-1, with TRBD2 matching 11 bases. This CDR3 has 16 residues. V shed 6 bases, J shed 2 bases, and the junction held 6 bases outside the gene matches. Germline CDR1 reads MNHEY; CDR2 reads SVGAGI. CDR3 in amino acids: CASRVSGGVPYNEQFF. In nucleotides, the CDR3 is TGTGCCAGCAGGGTTAGCGGGGGGGTTCCCTACAATGAGCAGTTCTTC.

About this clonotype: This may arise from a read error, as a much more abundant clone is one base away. CDR3 bases: TGTGCCAGCAACCAAGAAACGGGCAGGGGACAGACCCAGTACTTC. Translating gives CASNQETGRGQTQYF. This rearrangement joins TRBV3-1 to TRBJ2-5, with a possible D match to TRBD1 (6 bases). The germline gives CDR1 LGHDT, CDR2 YNNKEL (reference sequence). The CDR3 has 15 amino acids.

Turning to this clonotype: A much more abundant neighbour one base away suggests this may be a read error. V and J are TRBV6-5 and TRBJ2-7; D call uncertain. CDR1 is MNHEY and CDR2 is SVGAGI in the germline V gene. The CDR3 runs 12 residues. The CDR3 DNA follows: TGTGCCGGCAGTTACGACGGCTACGAGCAGTACTTC. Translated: CAGSYDGYEQYF.

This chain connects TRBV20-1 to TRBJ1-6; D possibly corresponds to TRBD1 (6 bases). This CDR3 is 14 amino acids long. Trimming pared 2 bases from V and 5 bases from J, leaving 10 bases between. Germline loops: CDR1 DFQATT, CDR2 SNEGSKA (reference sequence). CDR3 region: CSARSGQHNSPLHF. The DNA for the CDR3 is TGCAGTGCTAGATCCGGACAGCATAATTCACCCCTCCACTTT.

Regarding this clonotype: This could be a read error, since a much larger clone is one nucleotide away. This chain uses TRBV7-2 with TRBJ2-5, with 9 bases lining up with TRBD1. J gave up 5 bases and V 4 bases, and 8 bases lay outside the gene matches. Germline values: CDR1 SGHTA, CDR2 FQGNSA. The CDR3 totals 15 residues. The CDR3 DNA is TGTGCCAGCAGCTGTGCCGGGACAGGGTATGAGACCCAGTACTTC. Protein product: CASSCAGTGYETQYF.